Listed below are T cell receptor beta chains from one sample, sequenced in a study of T-cell memory formation after mild COVID-19. TCRdb reprocessed the 5' RACE reads via MiXCR and lists one record per CDR3 protein. The data hold 300,000 to 350,000 distinct CDR3 sequences, with around 15% observed a single time. Material: PBMCs or a T cell subset sorted from them (not recorded which). All receptors derive from a man younger than 35 who had mild COVID-19 (a few samples of this study predate the infection). Cell type and time point are not known. Both conserved end residues are part of each CDR3. Each record gives: CDR3 DNA, CDR3 protein, V gene, J gene, D gene, clone size. D genes are given only for firm matches. The size field is filled for only some rows; it gives once, few, many or a size class.

DNA: TGTGCCAGCAGCGATCCTTCCGGGACAGGCGGTAGTATTCAAGCTTTCTTT
CDR3: CASSDPSGTGGSIQAFF
V: TRBV7-8
J: TRBJ1-1
D: TRBD1
size: few

DNA: TGTGCCAGCAGCTTTAGCCCAGGGAACACTGAAGCTTTCTTT
CDR3: CASSFSPGNTEAFF
V: TRBV7-3
J: TRBJ1-1
D: -
size: few

DNA: TGTGCCAGCAGTTTAATGGGAGACAGGGATCGGAAGACCCAGTACTTC
CDR3: CASSLMGDRDRKTQYF
V: TRBV12-3/TRBV12-4
J: TRBJ2-5
D: TRBD1
size: -

DNA: TGTGCCACCCGCCGGGGGGGGCGGGAAACAGATACGCAGTATTTT
CDR3: CATRRGGRETDTQYF
V: TRBV12-3/TRBV12-4
J: TRBJ2-3
D: TRBD2
size: -

DNA: TGTGCCAGCAGTTTCACGAACACTGAAGCTTTCTTT
CDR3: CASSFTNTEAFF
V: TRBV6-2/TRBV6-3
J: TRBJ1-1
D: -
size: few

DNA: TGCGCCAGTAGACAGGGTTGGAGCCAAGAGACCCAGTACTTC
CDR3: CASRQGWSQETQYF
V: TRBV5-1
J: TRBJ2-5
D: TRBD1
size: -

DNA: TGTGCCAGCAGCGTAGCTCTGTGGGGACAGGGGTACAATGAGCAGTTCTTC
CDR3: CASSVALWGQGYNEQFF
V: TRBV9
J: TRBJ2-1
D: TRBD1
size: -

DNA: TGTGCCAGCAGTTTCGACGGCGGGGAAGACCAGCCCCAGCATTTT
CDR3: CASSFDGGEDQPQHF
V: TRBV12-3/TRBV12-4
J: TRBJ1-5
D: -
size: -

DNA: TGTGCCAGCTCACCACTCAGGGTGATGAATGAGCAGTTCTTC
CDR3: CASSPLRVMNEQFF
V: TRBV18
J: TRBJ2-1
D: -
size: few

DNA: TGTGCCACCAGCAGAGGGCCCCAAGTAGGGGAGACCCAGTACTTC
CDR3: CATSRGPQVGETQYF
V: TRBV15
J: TRBJ2-5
D: -
size: few

DNA: TGCGCCAGCAGCCCTTATGGGGCAGGGGGCTACGAGCAGTACTTC
CDR3: CASSPYGAGGYEQYF
V: TRBV4-1
J: TRBJ2-7
D: TRBD1
size: -

DNA: TGTGCCAGCAGCTCCCTTAGCCCGCCCTCGACAGGGCCCATCACTGAAGCTTTCTTT
CDR3: CASSSLSPPSTGPITEAFF
V: TRBV7-9
J: TRBJ1-1
D: TRBD1
size: -

DNA: TGCGCCAGCAGCTTGGGACACAGCTCCTACGAGCAGTACTTC
CDR3: CASSLGHSSYEQYF
V: TRBV5-1
J: TRBJ2-7
D: -
size: many

DNA: TGTGCCAGCAGCGTAGGGGTAGGGATAGGGGATCAGCCCCAGCATTTT
CDR3: CASSVGVGIGDQPQHF
V: TRBV9
J: TRBJ1-5
D: -
size: few

DNA: TGCGCCAGCAGCCTGGTGGGGATAGGAAACACCATATATTTT
CDR3: CASSLVGIGNTIYF
V: TRBV5-1
J: TRBJ1-3
D: -
size: -